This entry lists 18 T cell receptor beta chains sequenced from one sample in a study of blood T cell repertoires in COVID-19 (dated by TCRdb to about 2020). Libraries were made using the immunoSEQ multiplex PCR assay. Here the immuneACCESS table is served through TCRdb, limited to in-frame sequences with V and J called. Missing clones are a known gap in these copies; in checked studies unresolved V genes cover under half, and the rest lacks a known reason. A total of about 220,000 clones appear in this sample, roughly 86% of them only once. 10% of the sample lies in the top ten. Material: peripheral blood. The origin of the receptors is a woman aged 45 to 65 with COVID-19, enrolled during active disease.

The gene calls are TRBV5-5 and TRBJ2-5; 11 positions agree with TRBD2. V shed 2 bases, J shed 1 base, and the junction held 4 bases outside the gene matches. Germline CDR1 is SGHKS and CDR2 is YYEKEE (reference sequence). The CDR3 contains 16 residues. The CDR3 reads CASSFSGGGLQETQYF. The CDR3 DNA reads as TGTGCCAGCAGCTTTAGCGGGGGGGGACTCCAAGAGACCCAGTACTTC.

The CDR3 protein is CASRFRTAVANTEAFF. The DNA for the CDR3 is TGTGCCAGTAGGTTCCGGACAGCGGTGGCGAACACTGAAGCTTTCTTT. This rearrangement joins TRBV19 to TRBJ1-1; the D gene is possibly TRBD1 (6 bases). Germline V gene lookup returns CDR1 LNHDA and CDR2 SQIVND (reference sequence). The CDR3 spans 16 residues. Trimming pared 6 bases from V and 1 base from J, leaving 18 bases between.

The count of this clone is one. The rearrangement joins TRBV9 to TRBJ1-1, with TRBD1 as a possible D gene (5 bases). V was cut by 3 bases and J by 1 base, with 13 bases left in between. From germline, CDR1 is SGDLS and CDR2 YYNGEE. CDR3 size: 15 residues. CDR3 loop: CASSASLTGNTEAFF. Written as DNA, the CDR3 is TGTGCCAGCAGCGCCTCCCTCACAGGGAACACTGAAGCTTTCTTT.

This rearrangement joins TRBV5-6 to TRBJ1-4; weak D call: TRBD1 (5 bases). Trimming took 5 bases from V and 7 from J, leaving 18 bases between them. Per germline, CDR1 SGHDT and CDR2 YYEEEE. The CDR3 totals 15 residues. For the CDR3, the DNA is TGTGCCAGCAGTCTACCGGGAGGGGATCTTGAAAAACTGTTTTTT. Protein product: CASSLPGGDLEKLFF.

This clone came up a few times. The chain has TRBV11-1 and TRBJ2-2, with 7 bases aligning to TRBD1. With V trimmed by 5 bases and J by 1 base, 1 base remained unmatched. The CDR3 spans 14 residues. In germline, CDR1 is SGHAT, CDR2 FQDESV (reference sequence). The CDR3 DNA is TGTGCCAGCAGCCGGACAGGGAACACCGGGGAGCTGTTTTTT. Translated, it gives CASSRTGNTGELFF.

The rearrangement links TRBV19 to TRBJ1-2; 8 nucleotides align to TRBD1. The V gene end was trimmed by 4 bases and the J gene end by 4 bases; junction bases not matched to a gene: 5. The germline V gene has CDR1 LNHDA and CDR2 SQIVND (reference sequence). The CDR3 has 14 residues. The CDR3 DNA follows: TGTGCCAGTAGTAATACAGGGGGACGCTATGGCTACACCTTC. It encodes CASSNTGGRYGYTF.

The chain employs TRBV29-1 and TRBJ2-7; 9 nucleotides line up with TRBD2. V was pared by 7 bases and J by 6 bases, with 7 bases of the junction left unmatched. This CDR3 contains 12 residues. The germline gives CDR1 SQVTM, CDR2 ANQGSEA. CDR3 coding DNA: TGCAGCGCGGCGGGGGGGTCCGGCGAGCAGTACTTC. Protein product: CSAAGGSGEQYF.

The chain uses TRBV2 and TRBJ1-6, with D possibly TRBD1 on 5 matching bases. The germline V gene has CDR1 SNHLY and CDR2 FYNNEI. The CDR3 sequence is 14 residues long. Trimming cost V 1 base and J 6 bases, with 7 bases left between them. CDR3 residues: CASSEDRPNSPLHF. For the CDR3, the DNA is TGTGCCAGCAGTGAAGACAGGCCTAATTCACCCCTCCACTTT.

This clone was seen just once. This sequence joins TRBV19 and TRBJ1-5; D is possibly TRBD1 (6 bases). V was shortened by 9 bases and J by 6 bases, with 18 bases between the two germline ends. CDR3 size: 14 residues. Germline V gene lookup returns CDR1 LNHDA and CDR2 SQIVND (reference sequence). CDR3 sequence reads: CASEDRSFRQPQHF. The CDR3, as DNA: TGTGCCAGCGAAGACAGGTCCTTCCGTCAGCCCCAGCATTTT.

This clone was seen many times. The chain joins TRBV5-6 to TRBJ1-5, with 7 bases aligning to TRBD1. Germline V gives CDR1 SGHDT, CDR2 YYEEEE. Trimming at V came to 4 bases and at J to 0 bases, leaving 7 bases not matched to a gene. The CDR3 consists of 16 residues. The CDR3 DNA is TGTGCCAGCAGCCCACAGGGGCTTTATAGCAATCAGCCCCAGCATTTT. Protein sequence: CASSPQGLYSNQPQHF.

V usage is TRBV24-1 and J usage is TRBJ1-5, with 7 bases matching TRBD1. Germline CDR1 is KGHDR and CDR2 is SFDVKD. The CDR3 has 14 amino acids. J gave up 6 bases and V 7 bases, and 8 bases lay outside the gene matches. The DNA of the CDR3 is TGTGCCACCAGCGCCCAGGGGGTTGGTCAGCCCCAGCATTTT. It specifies CATSAQGVGQPQHF.

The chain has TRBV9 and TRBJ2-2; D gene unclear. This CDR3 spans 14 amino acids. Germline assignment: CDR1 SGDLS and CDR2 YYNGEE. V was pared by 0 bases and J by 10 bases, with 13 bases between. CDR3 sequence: CASSVDPKSKELFF. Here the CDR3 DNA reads TGTGCCAGCAGCGTAGACCCCAAGAGCAAGGAGCTGTTTTTT.

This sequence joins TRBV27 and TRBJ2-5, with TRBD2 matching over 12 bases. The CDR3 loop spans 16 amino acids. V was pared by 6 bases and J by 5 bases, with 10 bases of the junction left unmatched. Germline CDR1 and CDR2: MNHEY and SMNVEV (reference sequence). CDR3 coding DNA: TGTGCCAGCAGCCACCTTAGGACTAGCGGGGTGGAGACCCAGTACTTC. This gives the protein CASSHLRTSGVETQYF.

The CDR3 protein is CASSQGIQVPEAFF. The CDR3 DNA reads TGTGCCAGCAGCCAAGGGATACAGGTCCCTGAAGCTTTCTTT. The chain carries TRBV3-1 (or the pseudogene TRBV3-2) and TRBJ1-1; the D gene is possibly TRBD1 (5 bases). The CDR3 is made up of 14 amino acids. The V and J ends lost 1 base and 6 bases respectively, with 12 bases between them. CDR1 is LGHDT and CDR2 is YNNKEL in the germline V gene (reference sequence).

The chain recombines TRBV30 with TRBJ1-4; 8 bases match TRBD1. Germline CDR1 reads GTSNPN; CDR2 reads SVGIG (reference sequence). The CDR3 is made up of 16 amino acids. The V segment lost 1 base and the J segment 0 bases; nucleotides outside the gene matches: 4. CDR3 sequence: CAWSGGQAATNEKLFF. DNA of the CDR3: TGTGCCTGGAGTGGGGGACAGGCCGCAACTAATGAAAAACTGTTTTTT.

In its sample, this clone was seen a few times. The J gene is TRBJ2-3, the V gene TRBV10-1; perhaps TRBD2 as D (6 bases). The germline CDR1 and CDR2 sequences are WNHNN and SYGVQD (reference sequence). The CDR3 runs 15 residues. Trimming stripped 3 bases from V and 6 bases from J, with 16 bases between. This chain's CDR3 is CASSDGGASRDTQYF. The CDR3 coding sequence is TGCGCCAGCAGTGACGGAGGGGCTAGCCGGGATACGCAGTATTTT.

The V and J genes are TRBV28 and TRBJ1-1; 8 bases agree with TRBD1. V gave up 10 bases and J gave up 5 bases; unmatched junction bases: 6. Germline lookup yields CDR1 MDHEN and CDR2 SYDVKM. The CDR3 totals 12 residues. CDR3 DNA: TGTGCCACCCCGACAGGGGAGACTGAAGCTTTCTTT. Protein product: CATPTGETEAFF. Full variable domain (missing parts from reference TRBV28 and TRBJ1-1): DVKVTQSSRYLVKRTGEKVFLECVQDMDHENMFWYRQDPGLGLRLIYFSYDVKMKEKGDIPEGYSVSREKKERFSLILESASTNQTSMYLCATPTGETEAFFGQGTRLTVV.

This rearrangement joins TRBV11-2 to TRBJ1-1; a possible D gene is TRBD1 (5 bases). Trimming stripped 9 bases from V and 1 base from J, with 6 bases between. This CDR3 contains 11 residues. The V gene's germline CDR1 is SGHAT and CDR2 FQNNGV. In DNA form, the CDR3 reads TGTGCCAGTGACAGGAACACTGAAGCTTTCTTT. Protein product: CASDRNTEAFF.